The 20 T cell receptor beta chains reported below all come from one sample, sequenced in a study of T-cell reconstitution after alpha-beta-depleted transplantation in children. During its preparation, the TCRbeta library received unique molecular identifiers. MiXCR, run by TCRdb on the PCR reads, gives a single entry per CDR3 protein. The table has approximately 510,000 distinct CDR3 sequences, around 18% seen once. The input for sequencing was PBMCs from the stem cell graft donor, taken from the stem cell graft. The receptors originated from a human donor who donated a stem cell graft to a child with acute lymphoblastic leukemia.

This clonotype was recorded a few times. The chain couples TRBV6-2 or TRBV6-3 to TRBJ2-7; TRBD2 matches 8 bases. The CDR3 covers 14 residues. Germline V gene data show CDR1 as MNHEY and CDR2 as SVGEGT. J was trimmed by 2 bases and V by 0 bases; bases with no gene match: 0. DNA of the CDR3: TGTGCCAGCAGTTACTCGACTAGCGCCTACGAGCAGTACTTC. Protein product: CASSYSTSAYEQYF.

The CDR3 spells CASSVSPTGATGYEQFF. DNA of the CDR3: TGTGCCAGCAGTGTATCCCCTACAGGGGCCACGGGGTATGAGCAGTTCTTC. The V gene is TRBV2, the J gene TRBJ2-1, with TRBD1 identical over 7 bases. The CDR3 extends over 17 amino acids. V lost 4 bases and J lost 8; bases outside the gene matches: 17. CDR1 is SNHLY, CDR2 FYNNEI, per germline.

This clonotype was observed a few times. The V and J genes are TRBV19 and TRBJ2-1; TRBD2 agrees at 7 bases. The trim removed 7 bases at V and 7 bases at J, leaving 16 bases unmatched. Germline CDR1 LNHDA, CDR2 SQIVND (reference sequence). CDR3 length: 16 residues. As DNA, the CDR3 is TGTGCCAGTACCCAACAGCGGGCGGGAGTGAGGAATGAGCAGTTCTTC. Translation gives CASTQQRAGVRNEQFF.

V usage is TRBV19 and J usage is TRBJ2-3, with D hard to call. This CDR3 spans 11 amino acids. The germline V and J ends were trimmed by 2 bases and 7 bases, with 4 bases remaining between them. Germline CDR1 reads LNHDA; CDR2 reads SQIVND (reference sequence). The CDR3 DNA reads TGTGCCAGTAGTATATCTAATACGCAGTATTTT. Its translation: CASSISNTQYF. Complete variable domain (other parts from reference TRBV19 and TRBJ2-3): DGGITQSPKYLFRKEGQNVTLSCEQNLNHDAMYWYRQDPGQGLRLIYYSQIVNDFQKGDIAEGYSVSREKKESFPLTVTSAQKNPTAFYLCASSISNTQYFGPGTRLTVL.

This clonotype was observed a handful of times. This CDR3 is CASTSSGSLYEQYF. Written as DNA, the CDR3 is TGTGCCAGCACCTCTAGCGGATCTCTCTACGAGCAGTACTTC. The chain is built from TRBV12-3 or TRBV12-4 and TRBJ2-7; 7 bases align to TRBD2. J lost 3 bases, V lost 7 bases, and 9 bases had no gene match. The CDR3 sequence is 14 residues long.

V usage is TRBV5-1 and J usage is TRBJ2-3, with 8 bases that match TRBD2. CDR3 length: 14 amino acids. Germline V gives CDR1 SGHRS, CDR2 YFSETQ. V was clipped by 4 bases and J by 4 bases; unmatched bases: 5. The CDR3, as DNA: TGCGCCAGCAGCACAGCGGGAGTCCCAGATACGCAGTATTTT. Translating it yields CASSTAGVPDTQYF.

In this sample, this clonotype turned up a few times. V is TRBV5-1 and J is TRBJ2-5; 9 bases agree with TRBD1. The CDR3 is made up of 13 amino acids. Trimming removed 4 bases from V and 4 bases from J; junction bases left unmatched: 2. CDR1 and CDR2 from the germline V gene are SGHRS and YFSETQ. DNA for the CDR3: TGCGCCAGCAGCAAGGGACAGGGAGAGACCCAGTACTTC. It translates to CASSKGQGETQYF.

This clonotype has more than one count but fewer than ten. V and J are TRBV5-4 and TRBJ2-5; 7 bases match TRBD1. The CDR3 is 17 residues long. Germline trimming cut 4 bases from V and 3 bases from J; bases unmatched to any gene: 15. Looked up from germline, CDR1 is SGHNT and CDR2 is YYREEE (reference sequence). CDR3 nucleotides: TGTGCCAGCAGCCTCAAACCCTTCGCAGGGGGAAAAGAGACCCAGTACTTC. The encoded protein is CASSLKPFAGGKETQYF.

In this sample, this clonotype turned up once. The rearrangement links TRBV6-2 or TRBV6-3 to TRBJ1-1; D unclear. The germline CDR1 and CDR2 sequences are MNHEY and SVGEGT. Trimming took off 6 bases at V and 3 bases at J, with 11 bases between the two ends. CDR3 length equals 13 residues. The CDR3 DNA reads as TGTGCCAGCAGGAGATTCCCGGACACTGAAGCTTTCTTT. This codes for CASRRFPDTEAFF.

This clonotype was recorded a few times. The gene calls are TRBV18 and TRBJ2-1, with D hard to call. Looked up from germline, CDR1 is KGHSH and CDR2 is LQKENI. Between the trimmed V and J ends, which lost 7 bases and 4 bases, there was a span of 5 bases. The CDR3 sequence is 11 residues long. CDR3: CASFFYNEQFF. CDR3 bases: TGTGCCAGCTTTTTTTACAATGAGCAGTTCTTC.

The DNA of the CDR3 is TGTGCCAGGGATGAACAGACCCTTAACAATGAGCAGTTCTTC. Amino acid sequence: CARDEQTLNNEQFF. The chain is built from TRBV19 and TRBJ2-1; D unclear. Germline lookup yields CDR1 LNHDA and CDR2 SQIVND (reference sequence). V was shortened by 9 bases and J by 5 bases, with 17 bases between the two germline ends. The CDR3 sequence is 14 residues long.

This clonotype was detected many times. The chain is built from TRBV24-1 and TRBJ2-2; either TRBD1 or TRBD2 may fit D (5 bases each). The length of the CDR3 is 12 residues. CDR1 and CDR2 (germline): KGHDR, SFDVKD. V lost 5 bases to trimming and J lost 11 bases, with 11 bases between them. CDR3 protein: CATSARDGELFF. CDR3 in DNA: TGTGCCACCAGTGCCAGGGACGGCGAGCTGTTTTTT.

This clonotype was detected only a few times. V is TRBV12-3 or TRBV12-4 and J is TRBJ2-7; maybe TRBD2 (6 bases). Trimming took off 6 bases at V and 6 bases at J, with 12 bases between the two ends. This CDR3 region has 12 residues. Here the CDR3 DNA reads TGTGCCAGCAGAGGGGACTTTTTCGAGCAGTACTTC. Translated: CASRGDFFEQYF.

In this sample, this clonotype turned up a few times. CDR3 sequence (DNA): TGTGCCAGCAGCGTAGCCCCGGAGAGCTCCTACGAGCAGTACTTC. This encodes CASSVAPESSYEQYF. The chain recombines TRBV9 with TRBJ2-7; D is undetermined. The CDR3 has 15 amino acids. Germline V CDR1 and CDR2: SGDLS, YYNGEE. V was trimmed by 0 bases and J by 0 bases, leaving 10 bases between them.

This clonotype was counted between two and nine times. The CDR3 region is CASSSTDPTNEKLFF. CDR3 nucleotides: TGTGCCAGCAGTTCCACAGACCCAACTAATGAAAAACTGTTTTTT. The chain employs TRBV28 and TRBJ1-4; D gene ambiguous. V was pared by 4 bases and J by 0 bases, with 9 bases between. Germline values: CDR1 MDHEN, CDR2 SYDVKM. The CDR3 is 15 residues long.

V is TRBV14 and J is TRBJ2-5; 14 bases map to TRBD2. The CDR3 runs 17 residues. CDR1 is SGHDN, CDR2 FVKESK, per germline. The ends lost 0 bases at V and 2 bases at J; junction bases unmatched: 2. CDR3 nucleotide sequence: TGTGCCAGCAGCCAAGATCGACTAGCGGGAGGGCAAGAGACCCAGTACTTC. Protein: CASSQDRLAGGQETQYF.

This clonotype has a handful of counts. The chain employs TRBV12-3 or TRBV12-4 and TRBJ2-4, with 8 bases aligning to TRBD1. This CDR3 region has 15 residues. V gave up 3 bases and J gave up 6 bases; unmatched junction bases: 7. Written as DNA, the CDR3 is TGTGCCAGCAGTTTCGCGGGCGACAGGGGAAACATTCAGTACTTC. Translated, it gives CASSFAGDRGNIQYF.

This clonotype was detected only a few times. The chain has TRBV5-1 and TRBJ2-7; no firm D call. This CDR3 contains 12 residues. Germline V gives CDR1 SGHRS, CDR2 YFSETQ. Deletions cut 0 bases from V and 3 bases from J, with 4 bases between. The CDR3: CASSLEFYEQYF. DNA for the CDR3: TGCGCCAGCAGCTTGGAGTTCTACGAGCAGTACTTC.

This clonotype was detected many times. The chain's CDR3 is CASSLAGAYNEQFF. In DNA form, the CDR3 reads TGTGCCAGCAGCCTAGCGGGAGCCTACAATGAGCAGTTCTTC. This chain uses TRBV12-3 or TRBV12-4 with TRBJ2-1; TRBD2 matches 10 bases. CDR3 length: 14 amino acids. J was trimmed by 2 bases and V by 6 bases; bases with no gene match: 1.

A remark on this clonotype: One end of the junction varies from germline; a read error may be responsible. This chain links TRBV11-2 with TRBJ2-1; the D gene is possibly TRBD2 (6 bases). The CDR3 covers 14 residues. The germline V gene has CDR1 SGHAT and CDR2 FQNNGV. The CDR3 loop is CASSSGPGLNERFF. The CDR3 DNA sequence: TGTGCCAGCAGCTCCGGTCCGGGACTGAATGAGCGGTTCTTC.